This T cell receptor beta chain was sequenced for a study of cytomegalovirus exposure and HLA in healthy donors. The CDR3 is 14 residues long. V shed 5 bases and J 5 bases; nucleotides not matched to a gene: 8. Germline V lookup: CDR1 SEHNR, CDR2 FQNEAQ (reference sequence). General observations from the study: The authors listed around 150 TCR beta chains as cytomegalovirus-associated. A later analysis found that most CMV-associated TCR beta chains appeared HLA-restricted. A later analysis reportedly found fewer N-insertions in an Asian-associated ancestry cluster than the roughly 670-donor mean. Presence/absence analyses supposed approximately even sequencing depth among donors.

A multiplex PCR was run with 60 Vbeta primers and 13 Jbeta primers. Some clones are missing from TCRdb's copy, which holds only in-frame ones; the method was immunoSEQ multiplex PCR. This table holds 200,000 to 250,000 clones, 65% to 80% found once. Note on this clone: The antigen remains unidentified.

The sequencing sample was made of PBMCs. The clonotype was recovered from a man aged 50-60 years in good health and CMV-seronegative. This chain connects TRBV7-9 to TRBJ2-7, with 8 positions matching TRBD1. The CDR3 DNA is TGTGCCAGCAGCACGGACAGGGCTAGGGACGAGCAGTACTTC. It translates to CASSTDRARDEQYF.